This T cell receptor beta chain was retrieved from a study of shared clonotypes between healthy human individuals. Clones were read by immunoSEQ multiplex PCR, and TCRdb kept only the in-frame ones, dropping some. The profile shows about 1.5 million clones, 95% to 99% of them singletons. The receptor was derived from a man aged 30 to 45 in good health. The sequencing input was naive CD4+ T cells sorted from blood. Sample subset: CD45RA+ positively selected.

In DNA form, the CDR3 reads TGCGCCAGCAGCTCCCTAGCCACAACAGATACGCAGTATTTT. Its translation: CASSSLATTDTQYF. The V and J genes are TRBV5-1 and TRBJ2-3; D is perhaps TRBD2 (5 bases). V was pared by 3 bases and J by 3 bases, with 11 bases between. This CDR3 is 14 amino acids long. The germline gives CDR1 SGHRS, CDR2 YFSETQ.